This T cell receptor beta chain was recovered during a study of Ad26.COV2.S vaccination and SARS-CoV-2 variants. Study-wide background: By the intramuscular route, Ad26.COV2.S was given once, or twice 56 days apart.

TCRdb's table, derived via immunoSEQ multiplex PCR, lists solely in-frame clones and lacks some. This sample yields about 350,000 clones, of which 88% are seen a single time; around 6.4% belongs to the top ten. Germline loops: CDR1 LGHDT, CDR2 YNNKEL (reference sequence). The CDR3 has 15 amino acids. Study conclusions and caveats: Non-spike TCR breadth was similar in vaccine and placebo recipients. Quantification of TCR breadth and depth may have yielded underestimates of total T cell responses.

A remark on this clone: Its cognate antigen is unknown. A junction boundary mismatches the germline segment, possibly from a read error. Other nucleotide sequences in the sample specify the same CDR3.

Documented treatment: 15 to 20 received Ad26.COV2.S at low or high dose, single or two shots; about 5 received placebo; per-sample allocation not given. Samples were taken on day 63 after the first vaccine or placebo injection. Recruitment in Boston yielded a donor of adult age, 18-55 years. The sample consisted of peripheral blood, taken in a trial of Ad26.COV2.S vaccine versus placebo. This TCR was recovered from a person aged 18-60 years who received the Ad26.COV2.S COVID-19 vaccine or a placebo. The rearrangement uses TRBV3-1 (or the pseudogene TRBV3-2) and TRBJ2-2; 7 bases are shared with TRBD1. The CDR3 sequence: CASSLLTGSKGELFF. The CDR3 region has the DNA TGTGCCAGCAGCCTACTGACAGGGAGTAAGGGGGAACTGTTTTTT.